The 20 T cell receptor beta chains given below trace back to one sample, sequenced in a study of cytomegalovirus exposure and HLA in healthy donors. Sequencing used immunoSEQ multiplex PCR; TCRdb keeps in-frame clones, though not all of them. The top ten hold over 1.1% of the sample, which has 120,000 to 150,000 clones, about four fifths seen once. Sequences were obtained from PBMCs. All receptors come from a woman aged 30 to 39 in good health and CMV-seronegative.

As concerns this clone: Other DNA sequences from this sample encode an identical CDR3 as well. The chain carries TRBV6-5 and TRBJ2-7, with a tentative D call TRBD1 (6 bases). This CDR3 is 13 amino acids long. Looked up from germline, CDR1 is MNHEY and CDR2 is SVGAGI. V was pared by 3 bases and J by 4 bases, with 10 bases between. CDR3 DNA: TGTGCCAGCAGTTATGGCAGGGGTTACGAGCAGTACTTC. This translates into CASSYGRGYEQYF.

The rearrangement uses TRBV5-6 and TRBJ1-3; D ambiguous. This CDR3 region has 12 residues. Trimming took 3 bases from V and 8 from J, leaving 9 bases between them. CDR1 and CDR2 (germline): SGHDT, YYEEEE. The CDR3: CASSSRPDTIYF. DNA of the CDR3: TGTGCCAGCAGCTCCCGTCCCGACACCATATATTTT.

Written as DNA, the CDR3 is TGTGCCAGCAGCCTGGGGGGGGGCATGAACACTGAAGCTTTCTTT. Protein sequence: CASSLGGGMNTEAFF. The V call is TRBV6-5, the J call TRBJ1-1; TRBD1 might be the D (6 bases). Trimming left V 6 bases short and J 0 bases short, with 14 bases between. There are 15 residues in the CDR3. Germline V gene data show CDR1 as MNHEY and CDR2 as SVGAGI.

The chain recombines TRBV13 with TRBJ2-1; 7 bases align to TRBD2. This CDR3 is built from 15 residues. Losses at the gene ends were 3 bases for V and 9 bases for J; bases not matched to a gene: 11. Germline-derived CDR1 and CDR2 are PRHDT and FYEKMQ (reference sequence). For the CDR3, the DNA is TGTGCCAGCAGCTTCTTAGCGGGCAAGTCAGGTGAGCAGTTCTTC. Protein product: CASSFLAGKSGEQFF.

The rearrangement joins TRBV5-6 to TRBJ2-5; D is perhaps TRBD1 (6 bases). The length of the CDR3 is 13 residues. V lost 1 base to trimming and J lost 5 bases, with 9 bases between them. The germline CDR1 and CDR2 sequences are SGHDT and YYEEEE. Here the CDR3 DNA reads TGTGCCAGCAGCTTGTCAGGGGCGGAGACCCAGTACTTC. It specifies CASSLSGAETQYF.

The chain links TRBV6-4 to TRBJ1-5; no firm D call. Germline CDR1 is MRHNA and CDR2 is SNTAGT. The CDR3 runs 16 residues. Trimming cost V 0 bases and J 2 bases, with 11 bases left between them. The CDR3 is CASSDSKILGNQPQHF. CDR3 in DNA: TGTGCCAGCAGTGACTCGAAGATACTGGGCAATCAGCCCCAGCATTTT.

This chain links TRBV18 with TRBJ1-4; 7 bases fit TRBD1. Germline V gene lookup returns CDR1 KGHSH and CDR2 LQKENI. CDR3 size: 16 residues. Trimming removed 0 bases from V and 6 bases from J; junction bases left unmatched: 7. The CDR3 DNA is TGTGCCAGCTCACCACCGCGGAGACAGGGTTATGAAAAACTGTTTTTT. Encoded protein: CASSPPRRQGYEKLFF.

Here the CDR3 reads CASSLSGRFYEQYF. In DNA, the CDR3 is TGTGCCAGCAGTTTATCGGGCAGATTCTACGAGCAGTACTTC. The chain links TRBV27 to TRBJ2-7; no definite D call. V dropped 0 bases and J dropped 3 bases, with 9 bases sitting between them. The CDR3 is 14 amino acids. Germline V CDR1 and CDR2: MNHEY, SMNVEV (reference sequence).

The CDR3 reads CASSLDQGVYGYTF. The DNA of the CDR3 is TGTGCCAGCAGCTTAGATCAGGGGGTCTATGGCTACACCTTC. The V call is TRBV11-2, the J call TRBJ1-2; TRBD1 matches at 7 bases. The trim removed 0 bases at V and 4 bases at J, leaving 2 bases unmatched. This CDR3 contains 14 residues. CDR1 is SGHAT, CDR2 FQNNGV, per germline.

V and J are TRBV7-9 and TRBJ2-7, with TRBD2 matching over 7 bases. The CDR3 loop spans 17 amino acids. The V gene end was trimmed by 1 base and the J gene end by 2 bases; junction bases not matched to a gene: 11. CDR1 and CDR2 from the germline V gene are SEHNR and FQNEAQ (reference sequence). CDR3 nucleotides: TGTGCCAGCAGCTTAGGATCGGGGGGATACCGAGCCTACGAGCAGTACTTC. It translates to CASSLGSGGYRAYEQYF.

This clone was seen a few times. The rearrangement joins TRBV5-1 to TRBJ2-1, with D maybe TRBD2 (6 bases). The CDR3 has 13 residues. Germline assignment: CDR1 SGHRS and CDR2 YFSETQ. Trimming removed 6 bases from V and 12 bases from J, with 19 bases in between. The chain's CDR3 is CASTETLARRQFF. CDR3 sequence (DNA): TGCGCCAGCACCGAGACCCTAGCGCGGAGGCAGTTCTTC.

This chain uses TRBV2 with TRBJ1-5; D is undetermined. V lost 3 bases to trimming and J lost 5 bases, with 8 bases between them. CDR1 and CDR2 from the germline V gene are SNHLY and FYNNEI. The CDR3 is made up of 13 amino acids. CDR3 DNA sequence: TGTGCCAGCAGTGACGGAGAGCATCAGCCCCAGCATTTT. Translated: CASSDGEHQPQHF.

The chain uses TRBV9 and TRBJ1-3; TRBD1 agrees at 7 bases. The CDR3 is 16 residues long. V lost 3 bases and J lost 1; bases outside the gene matches: 7. Germline assignment: CDR1 SGDLS and CDR2 YYNGEE. The CDR3 bases are TGTGCCAGCAGCGGCACAGGGGTGCCTTCTGGAAACACCATATATTTT. It encodes CASSGTGVPSGNTIYF. Drawing the rest from reference TRBV9 and TRBJ1-3, the complete variable domain is DSGVTQTPKHLITATGQRVTLRCSPRSGDLSVYWYQQSLDQGLQFLIQYYNGEERAKGNILERFSAQQFPDLHSELNLSSLELGDSALYFCASSGTGVPSGNTIYFGEGSWLTVV.

This clone was found once. The V and J genes are TRBV27 and TRBJ2-5, with no clear D. The CDR3 contains 16 residues. The germline gives CDR1 MNHEY, CDR2 SMNVEV (reference sequence). Trimming shortened V by 6 bases and J by 1 base, and 18 bases separated the two germline ends. CDR3 sequence: CASRHDSPGVQETQYF. For the CDR3, the DNA is TGTGCCAGCAGGCACGACTCCCCCGGCGTCCAAGAGACCCAGTACTTC.

This rearrangement joins TRBV27 to TRBJ2-5; D is perhaps TRBD2 (7 bases). V was shortened by 6 bases and J by 5 bases, with 16 bases between the two germline ends. The V gene's germline CDR1 is MNHEY and CDR2 SMNVEV (reference sequence). There are 14 residues in the CDR3. CDR3 protein: CASSIRGAGETQYF. The CDR3 nucleotides read TGTGCCAGCAGCATCCGGGGGGCCGGCGAGACCCAGTACTTC.

CDR3 sequence: CASRPRTGLSPTNEKLFF. The CDR3, as DNA: TGCGCCAGCAGACCTCGGACAGGACTTTCTCCAACTAATGAAAAACTGTTTTTT. The V gene is TRBV4-1, the J gene TRBJ1-4; TRBD1 agrees at 7 bases. The CDR3 is made up of 18 amino acids. Germline trimming cut 6 bases from V and 0 bases from J; bases unmatched to any gene: 13. Germline CDR1 MGHRA, CDR2 YSYEKL.

The gene calls are TRBV5-4 and TRBJ1-2; 7 bases map to TRBD1. This CDR3 region has 16 residues. Germline CDR1 is SGHNT and CDR2 is YYREEE (reference sequence). The V gene end was trimmed by 4 bases and the J gene end by 4 bases; junction bases not matched to a gene: 13. CDR3 coding DNA: TGTGCCAGCAGCATTCGACAGGGCCCCGGGGGCTATGGCTACACCTTC. It is translated as CASSIRQGPGGYGYTF.

This clone showed up just a few times. The chain has TRBV4-1 and TRBJ2-2; no clear D. Germline CDR1 reads MGHRA; CDR2 reads YSYEKL. The CDR3 length is 16 residues. Trimming left V 0 bases short and J 0 bases short, with 8 bases between. DNA for the CDR3: TGCGCCAGCAGCCAAGACACAGCACCGAACACCGGGGAGCTGTTTTTT. It encodes CASSQDTAPNTGELFF.

This clone was observed a single time. This chain connects TRBV27 to TRBJ2-7; 11 bases align to TRBD2. Germline values: CDR1 MNHEY, CDR2 SMNVEV (reference sequence). The CDR3 loop spans 15 amino acids. V lost 6 bases and J lost 1; bases outside the gene matches: 5. The CDR3 here is CASRKSSGGSYEQYF. CDR3 nucleotides: TGTGCCAGCAGAAAATCTAGCGGGGGGTCCTACGAGCAGTACTTC.

V is TRBV9 and J is TRBJ1-1; weak D call: TRBD1 (6 bases). V lost 3 bases to trimming and J lost 0 bases, with 6 bases between them. The germline V gene has CDR1 SGDLS and CDR2 YYNGEE. CDR3 size: 13 residues. The CDR3 region is CASSAGVNTEAFF. Written as DNA, the CDR3 is TGTGCCAGCAGCGCAGGGGTGAACACTGAAGCTTTCTTT.